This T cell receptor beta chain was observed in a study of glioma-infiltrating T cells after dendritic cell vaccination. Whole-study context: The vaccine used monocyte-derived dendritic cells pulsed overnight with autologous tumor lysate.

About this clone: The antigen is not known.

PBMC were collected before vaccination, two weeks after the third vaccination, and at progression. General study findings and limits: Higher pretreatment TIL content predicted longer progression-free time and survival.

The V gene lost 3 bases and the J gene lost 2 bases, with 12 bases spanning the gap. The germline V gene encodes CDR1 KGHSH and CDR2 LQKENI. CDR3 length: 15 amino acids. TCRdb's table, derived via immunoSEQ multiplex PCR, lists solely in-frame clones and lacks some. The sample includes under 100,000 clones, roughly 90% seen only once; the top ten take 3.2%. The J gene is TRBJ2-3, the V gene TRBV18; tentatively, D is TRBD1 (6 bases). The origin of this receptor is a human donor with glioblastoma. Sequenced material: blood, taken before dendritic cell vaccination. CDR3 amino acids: CASSPAGAVTDTQYF. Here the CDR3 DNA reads TGTGCCAGCTCACCTGCAGGGGCGGTCACAGATACGCAGTATTTT.